The clone carrying this TCR beta chain was counted only a few times. Its antigen is unidentified. Primers used in a second PCR of roughly 7 to 11 cycles were a sample-barcoded 5' primer and a J-beta primer mix. TCRdb reprocessed the 5' RACE reads with MiXCR, giving one entry per CDR3 protein. The sample has 730,000 or so distinct CDR3 sequences, around two fifths seen once. The data stem from a study of blood T cells in healthy people across ages. Study-wide results and limits: Relative to aged donors, long-lived donors carried more naive CD4+ cells and displayed higher diversity.

The germline gives CDR1 SGHTA, CDR2 FQGNSA. Trimming removed 5 bases from V and 9 bases from J, with 16 bases in between. This CDR3 contains 13 residues. Material: blood. The TCR comes from a man at least 80 years old in good health. The chain joins TRBV7-2 to TRBJ1-2, with unresolved D. CDR3 protein: CASSPDLTASYTF. In DNA, the CDR3 is TGTGCCAGCAGCCCTGACCTTACCGCGAGCTACACCTTC.